The clone carrying this T cell receptor (beta chain) was observed a single time. Authors' analysis steps: For nucleated cells, counts were estimated from reference gene primer amplification. The repertoire was sequenced with immunoSEQ multiplex PCR; TCRdb's copy has only in-frame clones and lacks some. Clone size and V and J calls were adopted from that table, with D and trimming inferred from the DNA. The repertoire holds about 150,000 clones, with approximately 82% as singletons. This CDR3 comprises 13 residues. V was pared by 0 bases and J by 7 bases, with 8 bases between. Germline CDR1 and CDR2: SGHRS and YFSETQ. These data are taken from a study of blood T cell repertoires in COVID-19. Study at large: Material from acute and convalescent COVID-19 was sourced from the United States, Italy and Spain. From T cells, B-cell-depleted T cells, or PBMCs came the material, which was cDNA or gDNA.

The sequenced material came from peripheral blood. The sequence came from a woman over 75 with active or convalescent COVID-19. The chain carries TRBV5-1 and TRBJ2-4, with a possible D match to TRBD2 (6 bases). The CDR3: CASSLDGGNIQYF. Written as DNA, the CDR3 is TGCGCCAGCAGCTTGGATGGGGGGAACATTCAGTACTTC.